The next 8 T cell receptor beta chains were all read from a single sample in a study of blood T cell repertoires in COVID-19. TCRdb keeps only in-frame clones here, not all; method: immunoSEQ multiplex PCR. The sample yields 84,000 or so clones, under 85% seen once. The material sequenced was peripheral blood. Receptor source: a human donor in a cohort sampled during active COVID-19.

The CDR3 loop is CAISPGGNYEQYF. Written as DNA, the CDR3 is TGTGCCATCAGTCCGGGGGGGAACTACGAGCAGTACTTC. This chain joins TRBV10-3 and TRBJ2-7, with 8 bases aligning to TRBD2. V shed 5 bases, J shed 3 bases, and the junction held 3 bases outside the gene matches. The CDR3 is 13 residues long. Germline assignment: CDR1 ENHRY and CDR2 SYGVKD.

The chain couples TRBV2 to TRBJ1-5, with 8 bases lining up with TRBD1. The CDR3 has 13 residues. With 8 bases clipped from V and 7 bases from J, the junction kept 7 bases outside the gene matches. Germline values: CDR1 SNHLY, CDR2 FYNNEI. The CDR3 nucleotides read TGTGCCAGCGAAGAGGACAGGGTGCAGCCCCAGCATTTT. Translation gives CASEEDRVQPQHF.

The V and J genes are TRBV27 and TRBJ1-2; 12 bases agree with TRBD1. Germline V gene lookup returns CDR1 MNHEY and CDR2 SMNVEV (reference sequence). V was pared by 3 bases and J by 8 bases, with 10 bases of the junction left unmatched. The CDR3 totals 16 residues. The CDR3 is CASSLAGGQGARGYTF. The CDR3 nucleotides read TGTGCCAGCAGTTTGGCAGGGGGACAGGGGGCTAGGGGCTACACCTTC.

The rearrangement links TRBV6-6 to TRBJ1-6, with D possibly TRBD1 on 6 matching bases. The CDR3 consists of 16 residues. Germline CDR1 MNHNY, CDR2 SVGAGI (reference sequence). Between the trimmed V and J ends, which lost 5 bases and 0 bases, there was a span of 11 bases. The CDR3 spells CASSMDRSSYNSPLHF. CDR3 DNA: TGTGCCAGCAGTATGGACAGAAGCTCCTATAATTCACCCCTCCACTTT.

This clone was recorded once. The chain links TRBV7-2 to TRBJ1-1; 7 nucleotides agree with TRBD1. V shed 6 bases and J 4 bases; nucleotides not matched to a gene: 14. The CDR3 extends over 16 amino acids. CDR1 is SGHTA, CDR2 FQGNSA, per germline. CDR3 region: CASSRDSPLSLTEAFF. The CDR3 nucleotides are TGTGCCAGCAGTCGGGACAGTCCACTGAGCCTCACTGAAGCTTTCTTT.

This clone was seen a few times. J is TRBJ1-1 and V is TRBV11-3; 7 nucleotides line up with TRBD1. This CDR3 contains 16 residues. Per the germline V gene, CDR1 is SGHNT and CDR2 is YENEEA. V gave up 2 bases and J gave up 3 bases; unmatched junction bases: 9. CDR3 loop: CASSLSTGRMDTEAFF. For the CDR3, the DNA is TGTGCCAGCAGCTTATCGACAGGGAGAATGGACACTGAAGCTTTCTTT.

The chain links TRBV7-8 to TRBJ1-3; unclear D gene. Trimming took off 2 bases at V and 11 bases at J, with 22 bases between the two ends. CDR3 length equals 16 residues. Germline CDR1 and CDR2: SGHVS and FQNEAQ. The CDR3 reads CASSLIGFGANGAIYF. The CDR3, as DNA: TGTGCCAGCAGCTTAATAGGTTTCGGCGCGAACGGAGCCATATATTTT.

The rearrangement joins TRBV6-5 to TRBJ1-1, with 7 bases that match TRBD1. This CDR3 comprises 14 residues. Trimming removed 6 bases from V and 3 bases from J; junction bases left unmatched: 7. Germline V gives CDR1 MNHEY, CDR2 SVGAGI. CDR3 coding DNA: TGTGCCAGCAGGTCAGCAGGGGGTTACACTGAAGCTTTCTTT. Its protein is CASRSAGGYTEAFF.